This T cell receptor beta chain is from a study of blood T cell repertoires in COVID-19. For the study at large: COVID-19 samples from acute and convalescent phases originated in the United States, Italy and Spain. PBMCs, B-cell-depleted T cells, or T cells were the source of the cDNA or gDNA that made up the material.

The Seattle site enrolled patients during active infection and followed them longitudinally. As handled by the study authors: Counts of nucleated cells, estimated from reference gene primer amplification, were obtained. TCRdb's table, derived via immunoSEQ multiplex PCR, lists solely in-frame clones and lacks some. V, J and clone size reflect that table, while D and trimming were determined from the DNA. The data show fewer than 85,000 clones, roughly three quarters seen once. The CDR3 extends over 11 amino acids. The germline V and J ends were trimmed by 7 bases and 3 bases, with 7 bases remaining between them. Germline-derived CDR1 and CDR2 are SNHLY and FYNNEI.

The V call is TRBV2, the J call TRBJ2-7; D might be TRBD2 (5 bases). Sequenced: peripheral blood. This clonotype was obtained from a man between 70 and 80 years old with COVID-19, enrolled during active disease. In DNA form, the CDR3 reads TGTGCCAGCATACTAGGCTACGAGCAGTACTTC. Translating gives CASILGYEQYF.